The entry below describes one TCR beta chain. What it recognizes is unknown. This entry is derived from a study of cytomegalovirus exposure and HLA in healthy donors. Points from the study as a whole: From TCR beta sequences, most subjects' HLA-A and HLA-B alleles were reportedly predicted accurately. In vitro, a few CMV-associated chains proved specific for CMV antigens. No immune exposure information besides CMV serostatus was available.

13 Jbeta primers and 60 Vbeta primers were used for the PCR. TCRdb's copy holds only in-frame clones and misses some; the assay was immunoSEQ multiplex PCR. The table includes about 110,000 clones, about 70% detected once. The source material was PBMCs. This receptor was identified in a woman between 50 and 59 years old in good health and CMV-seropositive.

CDR3 region: CASSVQAMNTEAFF. CDR3 nucleotide sequence: TGTGCCAGTAGTGTCCAAGCAATGAACACTGAAGCTTTCTTT. V usage is TRBV19 and J usage is TRBJ1-1, with D unresolved. V was cut by 5 bases and J by 0 bases, with 10 bases left in between. Germline values: CDR1 LNHDA, CDR2 SQIVND (reference sequence). CDR3 length: 14 amino acids.